The rows below give T cell receptor beta chains drawn from one sample of a study of shared clonotypes between healthy human individuals. Libraries were prepared by immunoSEQ multiplex PCR; TCRdb keeps only in-frame clonotypes and omits some of them. The sample shows a few million clones, just over 90% of them seen only once. The sequenced material came from naive CD8+ T cells from PBMCs. The receptors were gathered from a man between 18 and 29 years old in good health. Some clones in this sample may be carry-over from other donors' samples. Both conserved end residues are part of each CDR3. Fields, in order: CDR3 protein, CDR3 DNA, clone size, J gene, D gene, V gene, CDR3 length. A D gene is named only where the DNA matches it firmly. Expanded clones are given a class, and other clones once, few, many or no size at all.

cdr3_aa: CATSEGTGGYTEAFF
cdr3_nt: TGTGCCACCAGCGAAGGTACAGGGGGTTACACTGAAGCTTTCTTT
clone_size: -
j_call: TRBJ1-1
d_call: TRBD1
v_call: TRBV15
cdr3_length: 15

cdr3_aa: CATSGHFGGMLGQYF
cdr3_nt: TGTGCCACCAGCGGACACTTTGGGGGTATGCTCGGTCAGTACTTC
clone_size: once
j_call: TRBJ2-4
d_call: -
v_call: TRBV15
cdr3_length: 15

cdr3_aa: CASRPTPTGGENYEQYF
cdr3_nt: TGTGCCAGTAGACCTACGCCCACAGGTGGAGAAAACTACGAGCAGTACTTC
clone_size: -
j_call: TRBJ2-7
d_call: -
v_call: TRBV19
cdr3_length: 17

cdr3_aa: CASSSGTGGVLAGYTF
cdr3_nt: TGTGCCAGCAGCTCCGGGACAGGGGGCGTCCTTGCTGGCTACACCTTC
clone_size: -
j_call: TRBJ1-2
d_call: TRBD1
v_call: TRBV5-5
cdr3_length: 16

cdr3_aa: CAWSVWGETQYF
cdr3_nt: TGTGCCTGGAGTGTATGGGGGGAGACCCAGTACTTC
clone_size: -
j_call: TRBJ2-5
d_call: -
v_call: TRBV30
cdr3_length: 12

cdr3_aa: CAWCRTSGRNEQYF
cdr3_nt: TGTGCCTGGTGCCGGACTAGCGGGAGGAACGAGCAGTACTTC
clone_size: -
j_call: TRBJ2-7
d_call: TRBD2
v_call: TRBV30
cdr3_length: 14

cdr3_aa: CASLPLGRNHSNQPQHF
cdr3_nt: TGCGCCAGCCTGCCCCTGGGCAGGAACCATAGCAATCAGCCCCAGCATTTT
clone_size: -
j_call: TRBJ1-5
d_call: -
v_call: TRBV23-1
cdr3_length: 17

cdr3_aa: CASRQTTGEYEQYF
cdr3_nt: TGTGCCAGCAGACAGACGACAGGGGAGTACGAGCAGTACTTC
clone_size: once
j_call: TRBJ2-7
d_call: TRBD1
v_call: TRBV7-9
cdr3_length: 14

cdr3_aa: CASSLGGANTGELFF
cdr3_nt: TGCGCCAGCAGCTTGGGTGGGGCGAACACCGGGGAGCTGTTTTTT
clone_size: few
j_call: TRBJ2-2
d_call: -
v_call: TRBV5-1
cdr3_length: 15

cdr3_aa: CASSLSKKGYTEAFF
cdr3_nt: TGTGCCAGCAGTTTATCGAAGAAGGGGTACACTGAAGCTTTCTTT
clone_size: -
j_call: TRBJ1-1
d_call: -
v_call: TRBV27
cdr3_length: 15

cdr3_aa: CASSVGDGSYNEQFF
cdr3_nt: TGTGCCAGCAGCGTAGGGGACGGGTCTTACAATGAGCAGTTCTTC
clone_size: -
j_call: TRBJ2-1
d_call: -
v_call: TRBV9
cdr3_length: 15

cdr3_aa: CASSEITGVGNTIYF
cdr3_nt: TGTGCCAGCAGTGAAATAACAGGGGTCGGAAACACCATATATTTT
clone_size: -
j_call: TRBJ1-3
d_call: TRBD1
v_call: TRBV6-1
cdr3_length: 15

cdr3_aa: CASSWPEGDTQYF
cdr3_nt: TGTGCCAGCAGCTGGCCAGAAGGAGATACGCAGTATTTT
clone_size: -
j_call: TRBJ2-3
d_call: -
v_call: TRBV28
cdr3_length: 13

cdr3_aa: CASAISGRTYEQYF
cdr3_nt: TGTGCCAGCGCAATTAGCGGAAGAACCTACGAGCAGTACTTC
clone_size: -
j_call: TRBJ2-7
d_call: -
v_call: TRBV27
cdr3_length: 14

cdr3_aa: CASSVHLGGGTSYEQYF
cdr3_nt: TGTGCCAGCAGCGTGCACCTAGGAGGTGGGACTAGCTACGAGCAGTACTTC
clone_size: -
j_call: TRBJ2-7
d_call: TRBD2
v_call: TRBV7-9
cdr3_length: 17

cdr3_aa: CASSHGTSGYEQYF
cdr3_nt: TGTGCCAGCAGCCACGGGACTAGCGGTTACGAGCAGTACTTC
clone_size: -
j_call: TRBJ2-7
d_call: TRBD2
v_call: TRBV7-9
cdr3_length: 14

cdr3_aa: CASSLEAGGLYEQYF
cdr3_nt: TGTGCCAGCAGCTTAGAGGCGGGAGGGCTCTACGAGCAGTACTTC
clone_size: -
j_call: TRBJ2-7
d_call: TRBD2
v_call: TRBV7-9
cdr3_length: 15

cdr3_aa: CASSPGGFIQPQHF
cdr3_nt: TGTGCCAGCAGTCCAGGGGGTTTTATTCAGCCCCAGCATTTT
clone_size: -
j_call: TRBJ1-5
d_call: TRBD1
v_call: TRBV28
cdr3_length: 14

cdr3_aa: CSVGDDEQFF
cdr3_nt: TGCAGCGTAGGGGACGATGAGCAGTTCTTC
clone_size: once
j_call: TRBJ2-1
d_call: -
v_call: TRBV29-1
cdr3_length: 10

cdr3_aa: CASSLAFFADTIYF
cdr3_nt: TGTGCCAGCAGCTTAGCGTTTTTCGCGGACACCATATATTTT
clone_size: -
j_call: TRBJ1-3
d_call: -
v_call: TRBV7-9
cdr3_length: 14

cdr3_aa: CASSDRAGHSTDTQYF
cdr3_nt: TGTGCCAGCAGTGATAGAGCGGGACATAGCACAGATACGCAGTATTTT
clone_size: -
j_call: TRBJ2-3
d_call: -
v_call: TRBV13
cdr3_length: 16

cdr3_aa: CASSIPGAELFF
cdr3_nt: TGTGCCAGTAGTATCCCAGGGGCCGAGCTGTTTTTT
clone_size: -
j_call: TRBJ2-2
d_call: -
v_call: TRBV19
cdr3_length: 12

cdr3_aa: CASRTSGDSYEQYF
cdr3_nt: TGTGCCAGCAGAACTTCAGGGGATTCCTACGAGCAGTACTTC
clone_size: -
j_call: TRBJ2-7
d_call: -
v_call: TRBV6-5
cdr3_length: 14

cdr3_aa: CASSSELAASYEQYF
cdr3_nt: TGTGCCAGCAGCTCAGAACTAGCGGCCTCCTACGAGCAGTACTTC
clone_size: -
j_call: TRBJ2-7
d_call: TRBD2
v_call: TRBV7-6
cdr3_length: 15

cdr3_aa: CASSLVVERSNQPQHF
cdr3_nt: TGTGCCAGCAGTTTAGTTGTTGAAAGGAGCAATCAGCCCCAGCATTTT
clone_size: -
j_call: TRBJ1-5
d_call: -
v_call: TRBV28
cdr3_length: 16

cdr3_aa: CASSQVGRLAGGLSYEQYF
cdr3_nt: TGCGCCAGCAGCCAAGTTGGGCGACTAGCGGGAGGCCTTTCCTACGAGCAGTACTTC
clone_size: -
j_call: TRBJ2-7
d_call: TRBD2
v_call: TRBV4-1
cdr3_length: 19

cdr3_aa: CASSQDFPGLRRANVLTF
cdr3_nt: TGCGCCAGCAGCCAAGATTTTCCAGGTCTACGGAGGGCCAACGTCCTGACTTTC
clone_size: -
j_call: TRBJ2-6
d_call: -
v_call: TRBV4-3
cdr3_length: 18

cdr3_aa: CASSYSVGEIDNEQFF
cdr3_nt: TGTGCCAGCAGTTACTCGGTTGGTGAAATCGACAATGAGCAGTTCTTC
clone_size: -
j_call: TRBJ2-1
d_call: -
v_call: TRBV6-5
cdr3_length: 16

cdr3_aa: CANHVRGLEEQYF
cdr3_nt: TGTGCCAACCACGTCAGGGGATTGGAGGAGCAGTACTTC
clone_size: -
j_call: TRBJ2-7
d_call: -
v_call: TRBV2
cdr3_length: 13

cdr3_aa: CASSVGEIQETQYF
cdr3_nt: TGTGCCAGCAGCGTAGGAGAAATCCAAGAGACCCAGTACTTC
clone_size: -
j_call: TRBJ2-5
d_call: -
v_call: TRBV9
cdr3_length: 14

cdr3_aa: CASSPTSGALDVLTF
cdr3_nt: TGTGCCAGCAGCCCGACCTCCGGGGCCCTAGACGTCCTGACTTTC
clone_size: -
j_call: TRBJ2-6
d_call: -
v_call: TRBV6-5
cdr3_length: 15

cdr3_aa: CASSITGWRADTQYF
cdr3_nt: TGTGCCAGCAGTATCACAGGGTGGAGGGCAGATACGCAGTATTTT
clone_size: -
j_call: TRBJ2-3
d_call: -
v_call: TRBV6-5
cdr3_length: 15

cdr3_aa: CASRGTGGNEQFF
cdr3_nt: TGTGCCAGCAGGGGGACAGGAGGCAATGAGCAGTTCTTC
clone_size: -
j_call: TRBJ2-1
d_call: TRBD1
v_call: TRBV7-9
cdr3_length: 13

cdr3_aa: CASSRDFYEQYF
cdr3_nt: TGTGCCAGCAGTCGGGATTTCTACGAGCAGTACTTC
clone_size: -
j_call: TRBJ2-7
d_call: -
v_call: TRBV28
cdr3_length: 12

cdr3_aa: CASSQGDRVTYEQYF
cdr3_nt: TGTGCCAGCAGCCAAGGCGACAGGGTCACCTACGAGCAGTACTTC
clone_size: -
j_call: TRBJ2-7
d_call: TRBD1
v_call: TRBV4-2
cdr3_length: 15

cdr3_aa: CATTVGWRSYEQYF
cdr3_nt: TGTGCCACGACGGTGGGTTGGCGCTCCTACGAGCAGTACTTC
clone_size: -
j_call: TRBJ2-7
d_call: -
v_call: TRBV6-6
cdr3_length: 14

cdr3_aa: CASSFGETYEQYF
cdr3_nt: TGTGCCAGCAGCTTTGGTGAGACCTACGAGCAGTACTTC
clone_size: -
j_call: TRBJ2-7
d_call: -
v_call: TRBV7-9
cdr3_length: 13

cdr3_aa: CASSVVTGADRAEQYF
cdr3_nt: TGTGCCAGCAGCGTAGTGACAGGGGCTGATCGGGCCGAGCAGTACTTC
clone_size: -
j_call: TRBJ2-7
d_call: TRBD1
v_call: TRBV9
cdr3_length: 16

cdr3_aa: CASSLEGLSSYEQYF
cdr3_nt: TGTGCCAGCAGCCTAGAGGGCCTAAGCTCCTACGAGCAGTACTTC
clone_size: -
j_call: TRBJ2-7
d_call: -
v_call: TRBV7-6
cdr3_length: 15

cdr3_aa: CASSTDRGYGYTF
cdr3_nt: TGCGCCAGCAGCACCGACAGGGGTTATGGCTACACCTTC
clone_size: -
j_call: TRBJ1-2
d_call: TRBD1
v_call: TRBV5-1
cdr3_length: 13

cdr3_aa: CASGTGIFHYEQYF
cdr3_nt: TGTGCCAGCGGGACAGGGATTTTCCACTACGAGCAGTACTTC
clone_size: -
j_call: TRBJ2-7
d_call: TRBD1
v_call: TRBV27
cdr3_length: 14

cdr3_aa: CASGAEGGAEAFF
cdr3_nt: TGTGCTAGTGGTGCAGAGGGGGGTGCTGAAGCTTTCTTT
clone_size: -
j_call: TRBJ1-1
d_call: -
v_call: TRBV12-5
cdr3_length: 13

cdr3_aa: CASSSGQPYEQYF
cdr3_nt: TGTGCCAGCAGCTCAGGACAGCCCTACGAGCAGTACTTC
clone_size: -
j_call: TRBJ2-7
d_call: -
v_call: TRBV7-9
cdr3_length: 13

cdr3_aa: CASSVGASGSNEQFF
cdr3_nt: TGTGCCAGCAGCGTAGGGGCCAGCGGGAGCAATGAGCAGTTCTTC
clone_size: -
j_call: TRBJ2-1
d_call: TRBD2
v_call: TRBV9
cdr3_length: 15

cdr3_aa: CASSPSVNRVEQYF
cdr3_nt: TGTGCCAGCAGCCCCTCCGTAAACCGGGTCGAGCAGTACTTC
clone_size: once
j_call: TRBJ2-7
d_call: -
v_call: TRBV27
cdr3_length: 14

cdr3_aa: CASSQETSGSVPKNIQYF
cdr3_nt: TGTGCCAGCAGCCAGGAGACTAGCGGGAGCGTGCCAAAAAACATTCAGTACTTC
clone_size: -
j_call: TRBJ2-4
d_call: TRBD2
v_call: TRBV4-2
cdr3_length: 18

cdr3_aa: CASSKDGCLRPQHF
cdr3_nt: TGTGCCAGCAGCAAAGATGGCTGTCTACGGCCCCAGCATTTT
clone_size: -
j_call: TRBJ1-5
d_call: -
v_call: TRBV21-1
cdr3_length: 14

cdr3_aa: CATSRIGTGEDTEAFF
cdr3_nt: TGTGCCACCAGCAGAATCGGGACGGGGGAGGACACTGAAGCTTTCTTT
clone_size: -
j_call: TRBJ1-1
d_call: -
v_call: TRBV15
cdr3_length: 16